The sample holds many counts of the clone carrying this TCR beta chain. Antigen: not known. V lost 4 bases to trimming and J lost 7 bases, with 10 bases between them. Germline CDR1 is MNHEY and CDR2 is SMNVEV (reference sequence). This CDR3 has 12 amino acids. 5'RACE template switching produced TCR cDNA carrying a universal primer site and UMIs. TCRdb ran MiXCR on the 5' RACE reads and lists one entry per CDR3 protein. The table has some 69,000 distinct CDR3 sequences, approximately 5% seen once. The data derive from a study of T cells after yellow fever vaccination. Study information: SMART-Seq v4 Ultra Low Input prepared the low-cell-number fractions.

The study's findings and limits: Clonotype sharing between CD4 and CD8 compartments was small. By day 5 rather than day 15, the secondary response had peaked, though it was weaker.

The TCR was taken from a man between 18 and 35 years old who received the YFV17D yellow fever vaccine. V and J are TRBV27 and TRBJ1-2, with D unclear. The sample here was CD4+ T cells sorted from PBMCs, taken roughly 15 days after the first yellow fever vaccination. The CDR3 sequence is CASSSPEGGYTF. The DNA of the CDR3 is TGTGCCAGCAGTTCGCCTGAAGGTGGCTACACCTTC.